This T cell receptor beta chain is from a study of CD8+CD57+ T cells in acquired aplastic anemia. Study overall: The study obtained an average of 3.2 ug of DNA from sorted CD4+ and CD8+ cells. Study-level points and caveats: Shared by patients and controls, 25 to 30 CD8+ CDR3s were abundant in patients.

Whoever was chosen for sequencing had shown CD8+CD57+ cell expansion by flow cytometry. Severe acquired aplastic anemia was the diagnosis recorded for all patients. Blood was sampled before the patients had received any therapy. This clonotype came up once. The antigen remains undetermined. Sequence at one end of the junction differs from germline and may be a read error. Genomic DNA, serving as template, underwent TCR beta VDJ and CDR3 profiling. TCRdb reanalysed the reads using MiXCR and keeps one entry per CDR3 protein. The sample records 200,000 to 300,000 distinct CDR3 sequences, approximately 80% being singletons. The CDR3 is made up of 14 amino acids. Germline CDR1 SGHVS, CDR2 FQNEAQ.

The chain combines TRBV7-8 with TRBJ1-6, with D perhaps TRBD1 (5 bases). Sequenced: sorted CD4+, CD8+, or CD8+CD57+ T cells (not recorded which) from PBMCs. The clonotype comes from a human donor with aplastic anemia. In nucleotides, the CDR3 is TGTGCCAGCAGCTTGAATCCAGACGAGACAGCCCTTTCCTTT. Protein product: CASSLNPDETALSF.